Described below is a single T cell receptor beta chain sequence and its context. This entry is derived from a study of blood T cell repertoires in COVID-19. Data came from immunoSEQ multiplex PCR; TCRdb stores just in-frame clones and leaves some out. This repertoire shows around 85,000 clones, 85% to 90% found once; its top ten account for roughly 4.5%. This TCR was recovered from a woman of 80 years or more with active or convalescent COVID-19. The material sequenced was peripheral blood.

CDR3 in DNA: TGCAGCGTTCCACGGACGGACGGGGTGCGCGCAGATACGCAGTATTTT. Amino acid sequence: CSVPRTDGVRADTQYF. J is TRBJ2-3 and V is TRBV29-1, with a possible D match to TRBD2 (5 bases). V dropped 5 bases and J dropped 4 bases, with 22 bases sitting between them. Germline-derived CDR1 and CDR2 are SQVTM and ANQGSEA. This CDR3 spans 16 amino acids.